This TCR beta chain appears in the sequencing data of a study of blood T cell repertoires in COVID-19. V dropped 3 bases and J dropped 4 bases, with 10 bases sitting between them. Germline V gene lookup returns CDR1 KGHSH and CDR2 LQKENI. The CDR3 is 15 residues long. This clone was detected only once. Measured with immunoSEQ multiplex PCR; TCRdb has only the in-frame clones, and not every one. The sample shows some 130,000 clones, approximately 84% of them seen only once. The genes are TRBV18 and TRBJ1-6, with D possibly TRBD1 on 5 matching bases. Source material: peripheral blood. The clonotype was recovered from a human donor in a cohort sampled during active COVID-19. The CDR3 DNA reads TGTGCCAGCTCACCGACGGCAGGGTATAATTCACCCCTCCACTTT. It specifies CASSPTAGYNSPLHF.